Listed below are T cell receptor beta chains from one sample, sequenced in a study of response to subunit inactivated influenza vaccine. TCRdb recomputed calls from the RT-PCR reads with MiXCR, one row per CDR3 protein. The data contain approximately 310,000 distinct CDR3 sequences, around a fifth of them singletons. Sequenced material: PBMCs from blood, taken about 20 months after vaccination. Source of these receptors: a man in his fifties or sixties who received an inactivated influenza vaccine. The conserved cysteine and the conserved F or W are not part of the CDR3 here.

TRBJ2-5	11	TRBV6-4	ATGLAAQETQY
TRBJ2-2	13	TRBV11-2	ASSLGQVNTGELF
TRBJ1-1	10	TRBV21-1	ASSNTRVGRF
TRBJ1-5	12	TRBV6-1	ASEIPGGSQPQH
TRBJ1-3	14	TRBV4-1	ASSRKGQFSGNTIY
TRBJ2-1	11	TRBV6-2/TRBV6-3	ASASPVRNEQF
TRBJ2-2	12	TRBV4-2	ASMIFGNTGELF
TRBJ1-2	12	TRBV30	AWSVSGPNYGYT
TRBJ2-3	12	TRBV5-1	ASSADRGTDTQY
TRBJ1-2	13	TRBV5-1	ASSRAQGTNYGYT
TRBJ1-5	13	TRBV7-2	ASSLESGVYQPQH
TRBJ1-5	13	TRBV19	ASSTPELVARPQH
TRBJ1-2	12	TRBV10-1	ASSDTGTNYGYT
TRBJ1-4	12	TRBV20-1	SAQGPPTNEKLF
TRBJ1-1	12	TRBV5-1	ASRRQGAQGEAF
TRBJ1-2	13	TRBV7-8	ASSITGQGLNGYT
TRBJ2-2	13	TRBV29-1	SVERTSGRTGELF
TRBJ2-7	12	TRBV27	ASSAIAEAYEQY
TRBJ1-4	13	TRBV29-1	SVEVGELRNEKLF
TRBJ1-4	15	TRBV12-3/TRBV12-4	ASSLDRGQASDEKLF
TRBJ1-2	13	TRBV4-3	ASSQDWGSSGGYT
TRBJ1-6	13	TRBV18	ASSPGWGASSPLH
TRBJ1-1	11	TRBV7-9	ASGQMGGTEAF
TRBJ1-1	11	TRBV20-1	SASPSENTEAF
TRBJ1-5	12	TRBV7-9	ASSFEGLNQPQH
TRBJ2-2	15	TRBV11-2	ASSPPWGRGNTGELF
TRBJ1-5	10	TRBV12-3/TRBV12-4	ASSWGQQPQH
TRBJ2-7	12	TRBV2	ASSEAGGFYEQY
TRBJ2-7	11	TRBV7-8	ASSLSGVGEQY
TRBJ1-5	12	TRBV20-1	SAGTGGLNQPQH
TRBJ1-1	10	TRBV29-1	SVGDRNTEAF
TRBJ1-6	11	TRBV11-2	ASSPHIDIPLH
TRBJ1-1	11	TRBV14	ASSKGTDTEAF
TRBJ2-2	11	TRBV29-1	SAGRENTGELF